This T cell receptor (beta chain) stems from a study of CD8 T cells in Susac syndrome (dated by TCRdb to between 2018 and 2020). In terms of the full investigation: Repertoire sequencing was used to test whether CD8+ T cell activation and differentiation in Susac syndrome was antigen driven. The study compared CD8+ T cell repertoire clonality among 11 to 12 healthy donors, about 14 Susac syndrome patients and fewer than 19 multiple sclerosis patients.

What the authors observed across the whole study: The study acknowledged that relatively few individuals were included in the TCR sequencing and HLA analysis.

The CDR3 contains 13 residues, cysteine and phenylalanine counted. The entry retains the CDR3 DNA only, 39 bases that are in frame from base 1. As encoded in the germline V gene, CDR1 is KGHSH while CDR2 is LQKENI. Deletion took 2 bases off V and 2 bases off J, with a span of 3 bases between the germline ends. RNA was extracted with the RNeasy kit and about 0.5 to 1 ug was reverse transcribed using random hexamers. The immunoSEQ multiplex PCR assay, covering 54 Vbeta and 13 Jbeta segments, was used to amplify TCR beta CDR3 regions. To correct PCR amplification bias, a synthetic template baseline was used for both primer optimization and computational correction. Per the original workflow: Reads were annotated to V, D and J genes according to IMGT and were analyzed with immunoSEQ Analyzer, with only productive sequences retained. Clonality was calculated as one minus the Shannon entropy normalized by log2 of the number of productive unique sequences. Public and private clones were assessed among the 100 most prevalent clones of each patient and control. Clones were defined as Susac-specific when absent from the healthy and MS cohorts, from 1,000 to 1,100 published viral clones and from other ImmuneACCESS disease sequences. The public reads were reanalyzed by TCRdb: fastp trimming at Q25, MiXCR alignment, in-frame beta chains only. Each CDR3 protein appears once, grouped with its most common genes and DNA. It is TCRdb's table, rather than the study itself, that gives the V and J calls and clone size. In this sample the table shows about 300,000 distinct CDR3 sequences, about 82% of which occur a single time. Together, the top ten hold roughly 0.21% of the sample.

Peripheral blood CD8+ and CD4+ T cells from healthy donors, Susac syndrome patients and multiple sclerosis patients were profiled by high-throughput TCR beta sequencing. The multiple sclerosis controls were treatment-naive patients who had stable or active relapsing-remitting disease and met the revised McDonald criteria. Bulk CD8+ and CD4+ T cells were purified magnetically by negative isolation, whereas CD8+ TEMRA cells were enriched by FACS. Blood was drawn into EDTA tubes, processed within 24 hours, and PBMCs were isolated by density gradient centrifugation. PBMCs destined for TCR sequencing were cryopreserved in liquid nitrogen and later thawed in a 37 °C water bath. The sorted or isolated CD4+, CD8+ and CD8+ TEMRA cells reached a purity of at least 90%. With respect to this clonotype: Which antigen it targets is not known. Within one base of it there is no much larger clone, and no base qualities were kept.

The receptor was derived from a human donor with multiple sclerosis. Sequencing was done on a sample of CD8+ T cells from PBMCs. Recombination joined TRBV18 with TRBJ1-4; the D gene remains uncertain. The CDR3 amino acid sequence is: CASSPATNEKLFF. The DNA sequence follows: TGTGCCAGCTCACCAGCGACTAATGAAAAACTGTTTTTT.